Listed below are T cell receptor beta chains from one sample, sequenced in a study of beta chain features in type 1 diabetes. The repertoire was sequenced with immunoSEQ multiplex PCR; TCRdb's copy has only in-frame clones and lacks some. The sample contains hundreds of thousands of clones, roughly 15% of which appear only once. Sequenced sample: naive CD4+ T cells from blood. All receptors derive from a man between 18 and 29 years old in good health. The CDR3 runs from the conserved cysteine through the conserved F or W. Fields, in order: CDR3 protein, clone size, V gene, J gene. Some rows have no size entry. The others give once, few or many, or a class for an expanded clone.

cdr3_aa: CASSTRDFQETQYF; clone_size: -; v_call: TRBV19; j_call: TRBJ2-5
cdr3_aa: CASSPGQNEQYF; clone_size: -; v_call: TRBV5-1; j_call: TRBJ2-7
cdr3_aa: CASSSRQGYQETQYF; clone_size: -; v_call: TRBV6-1; j_call: TRBJ2-5
cdr3_aa: CASSLEGRGYEQYF; clone_size: few; v_call: TRBV5-1; j_call: TRBJ2-7
cdr3_aa: CASSLEQGAFF; clone_size: -; v_call: TRBV11-2; j_call: TRBJ1-1
cdr3_aa: CASSLGGGKHEQYF; clone_size: -; v_call: TRBV28; j_call: TRBJ2-7
cdr3_aa: CASSTYRQNTEAFF; clone_size: -; v_call: TRBV18; j_call: TRBJ1-1
cdr3_aa: CAIRKDRGSEQYF; clone_size: -; v_call: TRBV10-3; j_call: TRBJ2-7
cdr3_aa: CASSPRRTALYPDTQYF; clone_size: -; v_call: TRBV11-3; j_call: TRBJ2-3
cdr3_aa: CASSTYGGEQYF; clone_size: few; v_call: TRBV5-4; j_call: TRBJ2-7
cdr3_aa: CASSKIRVGAQCEQFF; clone_size: -; v_call: TRBV21-1; j_call: TRBJ2-1
cdr3_aa: CASSRTSGREETQYF; clone_size: few; v_call: TRBV25-1; j_call: TRBJ2-5
cdr3_aa: CASTGQWNTEAFF; clone_size: -; v_call: TRBV19; j_call: TRBJ1-1
cdr3_aa: CASSTRTPGEQFF; clone_size: few; v_call: TRBV5-4; j_call: TRBJ2-1
cdr3_aa: CASSSRDGTYGYTF; clone_size: few; v_call: TRBV19; j_call: TRBJ1-2
cdr3_aa: CSVDLGQGQPQHF; clone_size: -; v_call: TRBV29-1; j_call: TRBJ1-5
cdr3_aa: CASSQPSGGVTGELFF; clone_size: -; v_call: TRBV4-3; j_call: TRBJ2-2
cdr3_aa: CATSGTSQNYGYTF; clone_size: few; v_call: TRBV15; j_call: TRBJ1-2
cdr3_aa: CSVEESGGLRTQYF; clone_size: -; v_call: TRBV29-1; j_call: TRBJ2-5
cdr3_aa: CATSSWGQGYEQYF; clone_size: few; v_call: TRBV15; j_call: TRBJ2-7
cdr3_aa: CASSRWTEYQETQYF; clone_size: -; v_call: TRBV7-9; j_call: TRBJ2-5
cdr3_aa: CATSRDLLGSSYEQYF; clone_size: -; v_call: TRBV15; j_call: TRBJ2-7
cdr3_aa: CASSSTGRSTDTQYF; clone_size: few; v_call: TRBV11-3; j_call: TRBJ2-3
cdr3_aa: CASSPGQQYNEQFF; clone_size: -; v_call: TRBV18; j_call: TRBJ2-1
cdr3_aa: CASCSTGIGYTF; clone_size: -; v_call: TRBV25-1; j_call: TRBJ1-2
cdr3_aa: CASSISGAGEQFF; clone_size: few; v_call: TRBV19; j_call: TRBJ2-1
cdr3_aa: CASSTGSSSSYNEQFF; clone_size: -; v_call: TRBV5-4; j_call: TRBJ2-1
cdr3_aa: CASSLDGAADTQYF; clone_size: few; v_call: TRBV7-2; j_call: TRBJ2-3
cdr3_aa: CASRSHHALSGNTIYF; clone_size: few; v_call: TRBV19; j_call: TRBJ1-3
cdr3_aa: CASSQGPQFSYNEQFF; clone_size: -; v_call: TRBV14; j_call: TRBJ2-1
cdr3_aa: CASSPRGARFYEQYF; clone_size: few; v_call: TRBV7-9; j_call: TRBJ2-7
cdr3_aa: CASSRSEGYGYTF; clone_size: -; v_call: TRBV7-9; j_call: TRBJ1-2
cdr3_aa: CASSLAGTGPNTEAFF; clone_size: -; v_call: TRBV5-1; j_call: TRBJ1-1
cdr3_aa: CASSYRTSGHGEQFF; clone_size: few; v_call: TRBV6-5; j_call: TRBJ2-1
cdr3_aa: CATSRRAGNQPQHF; clone_size: -; v_call: TRBV15; j_call: TRBJ1-5
cdr3_aa: CASSPGTSGGVYEQYF; clone_size: few; v_call: TRBV4-2; j_call: TRBJ2-7
cdr3_aa: CAINIRPANTGELFF; clone_size: -; v_call: TRBV10-3; j_call: TRBJ2-2
cdr3_aa: CAISADRGGTEAFF; clone_size: -; v_call: TRBV10-3; j_call: TRBJ1-1
cdr3_aa: CASSYLTYGYTF; clone_size: -; v_call: TRBV5-5; j_call: TRBJ1-2
cdr3_aa: CASSSGFQETQYF; clone_size: few; v_call: TRBV11-2; j_call: TRBJ2-5
cdr3_aa: CAISSSLNTEAFF; clone_size: few; v_call: TRBV10-3; j_call: TRBJ1-1
cdr3_aa: CASSVARGRGETQYF; clone_size: few; v_call: TRBV9; j_call: TRBJ2-5
cdr3_aa: CASTGGTPWEQYF; clone_size: few; v_call: TRBV19; j_call: TRBJ2-7
cdr3_aa: CSVEGTRGPPYNEQFF; clone_size: few; v_call: TRBV29-1; j_call: TRBJ2-1
cdr3_aa: CASSLDPGQRGEKLFF; clone_size: few; v_call: TRBV7-2; j_call: TRBJ1-4
cdr3_aa: CASSLETGPQPQHF; clone_size: -; v_call: TRBV7-2; j_call: TRBJ1-5
cdr3_aa: CAWSAGCSGANVLTF; clone_size: few; v_call: TRBV30; j_call: TRBJ2-6
cdr3_aa: CASSRPQGYTEAFF; clone_size: few; v_call: TRBV6-5; j_call: TRBJ1-1
cdr3_aa: CSVVGGVPEAFF; clone_size: -; v_call: TRBV29-1; j_call: TRBJ1-1